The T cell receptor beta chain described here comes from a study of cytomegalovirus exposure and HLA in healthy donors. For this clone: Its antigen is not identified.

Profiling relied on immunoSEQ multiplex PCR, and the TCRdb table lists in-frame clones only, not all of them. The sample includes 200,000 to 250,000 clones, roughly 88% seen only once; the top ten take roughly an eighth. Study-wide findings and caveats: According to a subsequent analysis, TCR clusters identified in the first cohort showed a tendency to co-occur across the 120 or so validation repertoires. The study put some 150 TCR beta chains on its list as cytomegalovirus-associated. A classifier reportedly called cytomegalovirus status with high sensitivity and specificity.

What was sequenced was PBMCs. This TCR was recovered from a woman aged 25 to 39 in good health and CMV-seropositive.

The CDR3 bases are TGTGCCAGCAGTCTGGGGACCATAGAGACCCAGTACTTC. This codes for CASSLGTIETQYF. The chain combines TRBV28 with TRBJ2-5; D possibly matches TRBD1 or TRBD2 (5 bases each). V was shortened by 5 bases and J by 4 bases, with 11 bases between the two germline ends. Germline V lookup: CDR1 MDHEN, CDR2 SYDVKM. This CDR3 spans 13 amino acids.